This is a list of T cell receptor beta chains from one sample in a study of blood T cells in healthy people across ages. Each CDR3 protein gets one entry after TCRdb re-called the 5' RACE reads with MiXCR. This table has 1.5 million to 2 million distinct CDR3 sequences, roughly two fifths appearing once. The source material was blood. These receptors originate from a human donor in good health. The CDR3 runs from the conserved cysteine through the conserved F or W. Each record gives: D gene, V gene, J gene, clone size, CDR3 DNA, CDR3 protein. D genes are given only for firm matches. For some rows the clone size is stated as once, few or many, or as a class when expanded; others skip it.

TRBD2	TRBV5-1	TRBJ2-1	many	TGCGCCAGCAGCTTGGGACTAGCGGGGCTAAATGAGCAGTTCTTC	CASSLGLAGLNEQFF
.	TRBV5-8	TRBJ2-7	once	TGTGCCAGCAGCTTGGGGTCAGGGGTTCTCGAGCAGTACTTC	CASSLGSGVLEQYF
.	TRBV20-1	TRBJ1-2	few	TGCAGTGCTTTGGACACTTTTGGGAACTATGGCTACACCTTC	CSALDTFGNYGYTF
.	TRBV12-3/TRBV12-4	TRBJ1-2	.	TGTGCCAGCAGTCACTTGGGGCTCTATGGCTACACCTTC	CASSHLGLYGYTF
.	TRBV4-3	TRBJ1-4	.	TGCGCCAGCAGCCCGGCGAGGTCAGGGGACCTTAATGAAAAACTGTTTTTT	CASSPARSGDLNEKLFF
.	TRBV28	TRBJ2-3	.	TGTGCCAGCAGCGGGACACTGACCCGCACAGATACGCAGTATTTT	CASSGTLTRTDTQYF
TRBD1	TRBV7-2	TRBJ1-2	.	TGTGCCAGCAGCCAAGGGGCGGCCGGGACAGGGGGTGGCTACACCTTC	CASSQGAAGTGGGYTF
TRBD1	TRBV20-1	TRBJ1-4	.	TGCAGTGCTAGCCCCCCGACAGGGGTTAATGAAAAACTGTTTTTT	CSASPPTGVNEKLFF
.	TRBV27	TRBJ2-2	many	TGTGCCAGCAGTTTATCAGGGGGCACCGGGGAGCTGTTTTTT	CASSLSGGTGELFF
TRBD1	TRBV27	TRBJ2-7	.	TGTGCCAGCAGTTTATCGAAGGGACAGGAATCCTACGAGCAGTACTTC	CASSLSKGQESYEQYF
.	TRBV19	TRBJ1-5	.	TGTGCCAGTAGATACAGGGGCAATCAGCCCCAGCATTTT	CASRYRGNQPQHF
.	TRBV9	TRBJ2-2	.	TGTGCCAGCAGCTCACTAGTCACCGGGGAGCTGTTTTTT	CASSSLVTGELFF
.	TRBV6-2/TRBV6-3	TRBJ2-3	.	TGTGCCAGCAGTTATGTGCCGGGGACTAGCACAGATACGCAGTATTTT	CASSYVPGTSTDTQYF
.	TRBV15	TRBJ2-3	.	TGTGCCACCAGCAGAGATCGTGGGGGGGCCGTAGATACGCAGTATTTT	CATSRDRGGAVDTQYF
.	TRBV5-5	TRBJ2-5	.	TGTGCCGGCAGCTTGAGGTATGCCAGTCAGTACTTC	CAGSLRYASQYF
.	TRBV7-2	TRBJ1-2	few	TGTGCCAGCAGCCCGAGGACAGCCAACGCATATGGCTACACCTTC	CASSPRTANAYGYTF
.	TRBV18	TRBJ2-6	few	TGTGCCAGCTCACAGGAGGGGGTCTCTGGGGCCAACGTCCTGACTTTC	CASSQEGVSGANVLTF
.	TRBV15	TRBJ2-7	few	TGTGCCACCAGCAGAGTTCCCAGGGACGAGCAGTACTTC	CATSRVPRDEQYF